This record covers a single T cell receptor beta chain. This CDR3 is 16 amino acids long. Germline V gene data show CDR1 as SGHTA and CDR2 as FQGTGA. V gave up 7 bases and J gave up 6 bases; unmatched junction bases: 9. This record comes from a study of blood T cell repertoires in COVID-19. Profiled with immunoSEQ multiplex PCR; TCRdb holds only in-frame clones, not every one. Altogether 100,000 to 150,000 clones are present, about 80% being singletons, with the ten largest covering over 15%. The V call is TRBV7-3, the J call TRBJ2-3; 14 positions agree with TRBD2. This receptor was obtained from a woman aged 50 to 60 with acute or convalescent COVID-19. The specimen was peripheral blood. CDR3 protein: CASTLGLAGGTDTQYF. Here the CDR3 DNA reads TGTGCCAGCACCCTAGGACTAGCGGGGGGTACTGATACGCAGTATTTT.